This T cell receptor beta chain is drawn from a study of CD8 T cells in Susac syndrome. The RNA input was roughly 0.45 to 1 ug, and it was reverse transcribed with random hexamers. TCRdb reprocessed the immunoSEQ multiplex PCR reads via MiXCR and lists one record per CDR3 protein. The sample gives roughly 110,000 distinct CDR3 sequences, around 90% of which show up once; less than 0.15% is in the top ten. Controls matched for sex and age were healthy donors. FACS was used to enrich TEMRA cells, whereas the CD8+ and CD4+ T cells were obtained by negative isolation. V was shortened by 0 bases and J by 1 base, with 10 bases between the two germline ends. This CDR3 is 15 amino acids long. Per the germline V gene, CDR1 is DFQATT and CDR2 is SNEGSKA (reference sequence).

The sequence was obtained from a human donor in good health. The material sequenced was CD4+ T cells from PBMCs. The chain has TRBV20-1 and TRBJ1-3, with no clear D. The CDR3: CSARDEGVSGNTIYF. CDR3 coding DNA: TGCAGTGCTAGAGATGAGGGTGTTTCTGGAAACACCATATATTTT.